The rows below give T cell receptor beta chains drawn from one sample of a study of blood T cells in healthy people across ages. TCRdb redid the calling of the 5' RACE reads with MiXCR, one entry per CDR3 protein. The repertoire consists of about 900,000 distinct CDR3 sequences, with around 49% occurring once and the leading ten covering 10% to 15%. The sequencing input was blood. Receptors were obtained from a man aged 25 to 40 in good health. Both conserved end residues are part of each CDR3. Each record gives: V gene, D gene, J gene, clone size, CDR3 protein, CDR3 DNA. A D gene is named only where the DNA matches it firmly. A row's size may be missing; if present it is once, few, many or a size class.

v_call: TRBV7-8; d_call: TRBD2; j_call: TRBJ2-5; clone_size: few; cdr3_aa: CASSFPLGAGEVYKETQYF; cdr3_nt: TGTGCCAGCAGCTTTCCCCTAGGAGCGGGGGAGGTGTATAAAGAGACCCAGTACTTC
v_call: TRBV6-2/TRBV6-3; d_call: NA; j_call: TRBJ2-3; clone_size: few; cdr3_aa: CASTLGMGGHTDTQYF; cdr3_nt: TGTGCCAGCACCCTAGGTATGGGGGGGCACACAGATACGCAGTATTTT
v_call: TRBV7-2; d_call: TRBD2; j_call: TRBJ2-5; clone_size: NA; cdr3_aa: CASSFGLAQEAQYF; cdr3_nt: TGTGCCAGCAGCTTTGGACTAGCGCAAGAGGCCCAGTACTTC
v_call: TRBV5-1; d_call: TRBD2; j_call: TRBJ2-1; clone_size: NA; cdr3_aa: CASSLAPGLAGHEQFF; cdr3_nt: TGCGCCAGCAGCTTGGCCCCGGGACTAGCGGGCCATGAGCAGTTCTTC
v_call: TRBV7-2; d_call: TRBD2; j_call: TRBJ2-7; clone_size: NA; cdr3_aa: CASSLGPAGGLYEQYF; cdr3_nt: TGTGCCAGCAGCTTAGGTCCAGCGGGGGGCCTTTACGAGCAGTACTTC
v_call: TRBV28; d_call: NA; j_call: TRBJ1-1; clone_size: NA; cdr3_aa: CASSLSGTLNTEAFF; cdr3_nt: TGTGCCAGCAGCTTGTCCGGGACACTGAACACTGAAGCTTTCTTT
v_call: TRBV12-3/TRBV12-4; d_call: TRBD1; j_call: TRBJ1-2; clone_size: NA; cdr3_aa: CASSSRDRVMYGYTF; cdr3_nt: TGTGCCAGCAGTTCCCGGGACAGGGTTATGTATGGCTACACCTTC
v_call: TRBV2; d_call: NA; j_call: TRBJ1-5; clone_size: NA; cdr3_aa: CASNGQENQPQHF; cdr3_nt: TGTGCCAGCAACGGACAAGAAAATCAGCCCCAGCATTTT
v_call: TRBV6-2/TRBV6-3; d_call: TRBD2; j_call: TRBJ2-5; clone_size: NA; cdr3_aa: CASSSLTSGNGETQYF; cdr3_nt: TGTGCCAGCAGTTCCCTGACTAGCGGGAATGGAGAGACCCAGTACTTC
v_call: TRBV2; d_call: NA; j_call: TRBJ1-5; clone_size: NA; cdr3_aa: CASTYAGTHQPQHF; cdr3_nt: TGTGCCAGCACCTACGCCGGGACACATCAGCCCCAGCATTTT
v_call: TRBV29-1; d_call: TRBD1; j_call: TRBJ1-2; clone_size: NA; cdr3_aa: CSVIDRGDGYTF; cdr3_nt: TGCAGCGTTATAGACAGGGGAGATGGCTACACCTTC
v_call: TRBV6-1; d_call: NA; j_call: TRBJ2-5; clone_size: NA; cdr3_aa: CASLSWEVGKTQYF; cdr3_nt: TGTGCCAGCCTGTCTTGGGAGGTGGGCAAGACCCAGTACTTC
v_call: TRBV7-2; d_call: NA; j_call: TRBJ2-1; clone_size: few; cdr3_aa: CASSLRASAAIGYNEQFF; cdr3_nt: TGTGCCAGCAGCTTAAGAGCTAGCGCGGCCATTGGGTACAATGAGCAGTTCTTC
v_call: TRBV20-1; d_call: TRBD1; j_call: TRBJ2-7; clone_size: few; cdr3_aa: CSVGTGGREQYF; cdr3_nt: TGCAGTGTCGGGACAGGGGGCCGTGAGCAGTACTTC
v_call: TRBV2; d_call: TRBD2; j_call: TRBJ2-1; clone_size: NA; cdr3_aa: CASSPSREGSYNEQFF; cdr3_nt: TGTGCCAGCAGCCCCTCGAGGGAGGGCTCCTACAATGAGCAGTTCTTC
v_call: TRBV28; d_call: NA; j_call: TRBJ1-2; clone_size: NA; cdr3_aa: CASRDGTNYGYTF; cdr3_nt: TGTGCCAGTAGGGACGGTACTAACTATGGCTACACCTTC
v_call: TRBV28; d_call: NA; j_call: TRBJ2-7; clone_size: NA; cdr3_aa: CASSPVGGATYEQYF; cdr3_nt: TGTGCCAGCAGCCCTGTTGGTGGAGCCACCTACGAGCAGTACTTC
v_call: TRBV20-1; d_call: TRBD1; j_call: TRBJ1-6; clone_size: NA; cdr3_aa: CSATRQGANSPLHF; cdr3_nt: TGCAGTGCCACCCGACAGGGGGCTAATTCACCCCTCCACTTT
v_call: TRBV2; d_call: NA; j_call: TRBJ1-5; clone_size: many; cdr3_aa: CASSRQVNQPQHF; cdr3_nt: TGTGCCAGCAGTCGACAGGTCAATCAGCCCCAGCATTTT
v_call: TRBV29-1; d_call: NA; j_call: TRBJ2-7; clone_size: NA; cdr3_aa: CSVEEGGPLSYEQYF; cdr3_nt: TGCAGCGTTGAAGAGGGGGGACCCCTCTCCTACGAGCAGTACTTC
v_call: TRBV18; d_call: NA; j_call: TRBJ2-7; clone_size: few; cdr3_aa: CASSPNDRPYEQYF; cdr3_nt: TGTGCCAGCTCACCAAACGACAGACCCTACGAGCAGTACTTC
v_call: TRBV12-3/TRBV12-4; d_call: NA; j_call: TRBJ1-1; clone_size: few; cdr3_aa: CASTWGWSGDTEAFF; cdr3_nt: TGTGCCAGCACCTGGGGGTGGTCAGGGGACACTGAAGCTTTCTTT
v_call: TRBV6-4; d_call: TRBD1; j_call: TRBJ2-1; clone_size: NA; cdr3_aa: CASSDGDREHNKQFF; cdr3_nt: TGTGCCAGCAGTGACGGGGACAGGGAACACAATAAGCAGTTCTTC
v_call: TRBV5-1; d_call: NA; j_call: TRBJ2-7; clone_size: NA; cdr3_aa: CASSLVSATSYEQYF; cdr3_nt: TGCGCCAGCAGCCTAGTTAGCGCCACTTCCTACGAGCAGTACTTC
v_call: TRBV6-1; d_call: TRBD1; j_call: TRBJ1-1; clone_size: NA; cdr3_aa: CASSGGQGNTEAFF; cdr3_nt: TGTGCCAGCAGCGGGGGACAGGGGAACACTGAAGCTTTCTTT
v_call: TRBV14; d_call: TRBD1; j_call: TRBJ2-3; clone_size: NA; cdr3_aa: CASSRMGQGVADTQYF; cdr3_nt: TGTGCCAGCAGCCGTATGGGACAGGGGGTTGCAGATACGCAGTATTTT
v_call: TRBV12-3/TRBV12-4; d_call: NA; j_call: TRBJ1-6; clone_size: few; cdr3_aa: CASSSWDGGNSPLHF; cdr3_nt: TGTGCCAGCAGTTCCTGGGACGGGGGGAATTCACCCCTCCACTTT
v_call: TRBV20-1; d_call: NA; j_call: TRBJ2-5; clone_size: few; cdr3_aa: CSARLPGGGETQYF; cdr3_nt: TGCAGTGCTAGGCTTCCCGGGGGTGGGGAGACCCAGTACTTC
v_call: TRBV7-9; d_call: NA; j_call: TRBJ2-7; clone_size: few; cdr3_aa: CASSPEPSYEQYF; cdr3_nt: TGTGCCAGCAGCCCTGAACCCTCCTACGAGCAGTACTTC
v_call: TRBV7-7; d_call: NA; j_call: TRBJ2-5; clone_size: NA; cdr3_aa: CASSLAVGSEQYF; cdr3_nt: TGTGCTAGCAGCTTAGCGGTGGGCAGTGAGCAGTACTTC
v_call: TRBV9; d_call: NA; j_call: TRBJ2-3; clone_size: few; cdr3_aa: CASSLSGDNTDTQYF; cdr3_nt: TGTGCCAGCAGCTTGAGCGGAGATAACACAGATACGCAGTATTTT
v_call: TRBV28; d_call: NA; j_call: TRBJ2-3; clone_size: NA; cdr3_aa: CASSLESHQTDTQYF; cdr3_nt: TGTGCCAGCAGCCTAGAGTCCCACCAAACAGATACGCAGTATTTT
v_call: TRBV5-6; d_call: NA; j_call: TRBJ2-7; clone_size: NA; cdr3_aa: CASSGRQRATYAYEQYF; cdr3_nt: TGTGCCAGCAGCGGTCGACAGCGGGCCACTTATGCCTACGAGCAGTACTTC
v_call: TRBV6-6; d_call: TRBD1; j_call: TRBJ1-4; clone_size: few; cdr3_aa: CASRNNRGRDHEKLFF; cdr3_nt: TGTGCCAGCAGAAATAACAGGGGGCGCGACCATGAAAAACTGTTTTTT
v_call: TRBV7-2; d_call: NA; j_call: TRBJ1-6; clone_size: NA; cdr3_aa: CASSSDFNSDSPLHF; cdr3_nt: TGTGCCAGCAGCTCCGATTTTAACAGTGATTCACCCCTCCACTTT
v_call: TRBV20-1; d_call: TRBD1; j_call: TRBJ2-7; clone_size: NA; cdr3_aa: CSASLPLDREIDTYEQYF; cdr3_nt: TGCAGTGCCTCGCTACCCCTCGACAGGGAGATCGACACCTACGAGCAGTACTTC
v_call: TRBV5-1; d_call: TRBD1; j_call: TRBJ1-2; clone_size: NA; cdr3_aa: CASSLVTGDYGYTF; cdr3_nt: TGCGCCAGCAGCTTGGTTACAGGGGACTATGGCTACACCTTC
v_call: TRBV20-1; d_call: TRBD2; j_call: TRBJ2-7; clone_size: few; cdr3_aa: CSAKWTSGNSYEQYF; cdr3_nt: TGCAGTGCTAAATGGACTAGCGGGAATTCCTACGAGCAGTACTTC
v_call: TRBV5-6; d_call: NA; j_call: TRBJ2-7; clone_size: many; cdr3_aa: CASSWDSYEQYF; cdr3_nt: TGTGCCAGCAGCTGGGACTCCTACGAGCAGTACTTC
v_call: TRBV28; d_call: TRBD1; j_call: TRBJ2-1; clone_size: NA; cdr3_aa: CATKGTGSYNEQFF; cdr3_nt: TGTGCCACCAAGGGGACAGGCTCCTACAATGAGCAGTTCTTC
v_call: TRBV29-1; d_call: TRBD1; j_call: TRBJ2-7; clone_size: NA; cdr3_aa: CSVGETGIEQYF; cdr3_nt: TGCAGCGTGGGAGAGACAGGGATCGAGCAGTACTTC
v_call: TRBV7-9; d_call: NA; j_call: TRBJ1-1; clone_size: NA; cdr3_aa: CASSLIGNSGGTEAFF; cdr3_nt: TGTGCCAGCAGCTTGATAGGCAATTCGGGGGGCACTGAAGCTTTCTTT
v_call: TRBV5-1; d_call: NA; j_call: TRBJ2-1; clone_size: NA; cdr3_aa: CASSLVGGGLPNEQFF; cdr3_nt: TGCGCCAGCAGCTTGGTAGGTGGCGGGCTTCCCAATGAGCAGTTCTTC
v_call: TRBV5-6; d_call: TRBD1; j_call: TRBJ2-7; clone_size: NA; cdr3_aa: CASRIDRVSEQYF; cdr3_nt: TGTGCCAGCAGAATCGACAGGGTTAGCGAGCAGTACTTC
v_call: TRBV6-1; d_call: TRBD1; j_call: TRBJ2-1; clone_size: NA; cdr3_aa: CASRAGTGVIYEQFF; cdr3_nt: TGTGCCAGCAGGGCCGGGACAGGGGTTATATATGAGCAGTTCTTC
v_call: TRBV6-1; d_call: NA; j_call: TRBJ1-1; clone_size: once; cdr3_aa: CASSEGSEGGTEAFF; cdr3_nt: TGTGCCAGCAGTGAAGGGTCTGAAGGGGGTACTGAAGCTTTCTTT
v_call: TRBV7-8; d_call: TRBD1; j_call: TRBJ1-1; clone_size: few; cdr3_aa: CASRGRDRNTEAFF; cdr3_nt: TGTGCCAGCAGGGGACGGGACAGGAACACTGAAGCTTTCTTT
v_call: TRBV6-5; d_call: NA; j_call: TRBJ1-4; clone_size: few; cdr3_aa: CASSYSFNEKLFF; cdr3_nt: TGTGCCAGCAGTTACTCATTTAATGAAAAACTGTTTTTT
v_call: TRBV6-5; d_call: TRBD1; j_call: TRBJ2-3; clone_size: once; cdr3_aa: CASTTGQGRNTQYF; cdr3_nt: TGTGCCAGCACCACGGGACAGGGGCGAAATACGCAGTATTTT
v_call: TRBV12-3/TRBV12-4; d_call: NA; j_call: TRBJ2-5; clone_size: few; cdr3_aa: CASSLGDLETQYF; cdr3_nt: TGTGCCAGCAGTTTGGGGGACCTAGAGACCCAGTACTTC
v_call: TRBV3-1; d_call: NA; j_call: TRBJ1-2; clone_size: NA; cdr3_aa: CASSQDLSAYGYTF; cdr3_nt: TGTGCCAGCAGCCAAGATCTGTCAGCTTATGGCTACACCTTC
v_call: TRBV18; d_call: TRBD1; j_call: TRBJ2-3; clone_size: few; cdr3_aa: CASSGPGQATDTQYF; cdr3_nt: TGTGCCAGCTCGGGTCCGGGACAGGCAACAGATACGCAGTATTTT
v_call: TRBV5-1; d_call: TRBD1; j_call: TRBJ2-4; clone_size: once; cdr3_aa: CASSFDRPQGEQYF; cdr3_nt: TGCGCCAGCAGCTTCGACAGACCTCAGGGGGAGCAGTACTTC